Below are 28 T cell receptor beta chains sequenced from a single sample in a study of spatial heterogeneity in lung cancer. Indicated time point: sample taken at primary tumor resection. TCRdb itself ran the 5' RACE reads through MiXCR, one entry per CDR3 protein. The sample lists tens of thousands of distinct CDR3 sequences, about an eighth occurring once. Sequencing was performed on PBMCs, taken at surgery. Receptors were obtained from a male donor with early-stage non-small cell lung cancer.

V and J are TRBV20-1 and TRBJ2-3; maybe TRBD2 (7 bases). Trimming pared 3 bases from V and 3 bases from J, leaving 16 bases between. This CDR3 has 15 residues. From germline, CDR1 is DFQATT and CDR2 SNEGSKA (reference sequence). CDR3 DNA sequence: TGCAGTGCTAGTTTAGGGGGGGCCACAACAGATACGCAGTATTTT. Protein product: CSASLGGATTDTQYF.

This clonotype was detected once. The rearrangement joins TRBV10-2 to TRBJ2-3, with D hard to call. The length of the CDR3 is 12 residues. V dropped 8 bases and J dropped 2 bases, with 8 bases sitting between them. Per the germline V gene, CDR1 is WSHSY and CDR2 is SAAADI. CDR3 region: CASGVNTDTQYF. CDR3 sequence (DNA): TGCGCCAGCGGCGTTAACACAGATACGCAGTATTTT.

This clonotype was recorded a few times. V usage is TRBV5-1 and J usage is TRBJ2-7; TRBD1 matches 7 bases. The J segment lost 4 bases and the V segment lost 4 bases, leaving 2 bases of the junction unmatched. Germline V gene sequence: CDR1 SGHRS, CDR2 YFSETQ. This CDR3 has 12 amino acids. CDR3 loop: CASSQQGYEQYF. The CDR3, as DNA: TGCGCCAGCAGCCAACAGGGGTACGAGCAGTACTTC.

This clonotype was seen only a few times. This rearrangement joins TRBV27 to TRBJ2-3; TRBD1 aligns across 7 bases. The junction had 10 bases not matched to a gene; V was cut back by 4 bases and J by 3 bases. This CDR3 is built from 16 residues. Per the germline V gene, CDR1 is MNHEY and CDR2 is SMNVEV (reference sequence). The chain's CDR3 is CASSSIDRAGTDTQYF. The CDR3 coding sequence is TGTGCCAGCAGTTCGATCGACAGGGCGGGTACAGATACGCAGTATTTT.

This clonotype was observed at least ten times. V gene TRBV29-1 combines with J gene TRBJ1-1, with TRBD1 matching over 8 bases. CDR1 SQVTM and CDR2 ANQGSEA come from the germline V gene. V dropped 7 bases and J dropped 5; count of bases not matched to a gene: 9. This CDR3 has 13 amino acids. The CDR3 DNA follows: TGCAGCGCCCTGGACAGGGTAAGGACTGAAGCTTTCTTT. Amino acid sequence: CSALDRVRTEAFF.

This clonotype was seen ten or more times. The V call is TRBV7-8, the J call TRBJ2-2, with 7 bases that match TRBD1. V dropped 5 bases and J dropped 14; count of bases not matched to a gene: 11. The CDR3 spans 13 residues. Looked up from germline, CDR1 is SGHVS and CDR2 is FQNEAQ. This chain's CDR3 is CASSTRQGPLLFF. The CDR3 nucleotides read TGTGCCAGCAGCACCCGACAGGGCCCTCTTCTGTTTTTT.

This clonotype was counted only a few times. This chain joins TRBV7-2 and TRBJ2-4; D gene ambiguous. Per germline, CDR1 SGHTA and CDR2 FQGNSA. The germline V and J ends were trimmed by 5 bases and 0 bases, with 11 bases remaining between them. The CDR3 length is 15 residues. The CDR3 DNA follows: TGTGCCAGCAGCCCCGCTGGGCTAGCCAAAAACATTCAGTACTTC. It yields the protein CASSPAGLAKNIQYF.

J is TRBJ2-7 and V is TRBV5-1; possibly TRBD2 for D (5 bases). This CDR3 comprises 12 residues. The V end was cut by 4 bases, the J end by 2 bases, with 7 bases between. Per the germline V gene, CDR1 is SGHRS and CDR2 is YFSETQ. Written as DNA, the CDR3 is TGCGCCAGCAGCCTAGCAACCTACGAGCAGTACTTC. This sequence encodes CASSLATYEQYF. Filled out from reference TRBV5-1 and TRBJ2-7, the complete variable domain reads KAGVTQTPRYLIKTRGQQVTLSCSPISGHRSVSWYQQTPGQGLQFLFEYFSETQRNKGNFPGRFSGRQFSNSRSEMNVSTLELGDSALYLCASSLATYEQYFGPGTRLTVT.

In its sample, this clonotype was seen a few times. This chain connects TRBV3-1 to TRBJ2-1; unclear D gene. The CDR3 has 15 amino acids. Trimming cost V 0 bases and J 8 bases, with 14 bases left between them. The germline gives CDR1 LGHDT, CDR2 YNNKEL (reference sequence). Here the CDR3 reads CASSQDIAGLDEQFF. As DNA, the CDR3 is TGTGCCAGCAGCCAAGATATTGCTGGCCTGGATGAGCAGTTCTTC.

This clonotype came up many times. The genes are TRBV15 and TRBJ2-1; 8 bases agree with TRBD1. The trim removed 3 bases at V and 7 bases at J, leaving 5 bases unmatched. The CDR3 is 14 amino acids. The germline V gene has CDR1 LNHNV and CDR2 YYDKDF (reference sequence). The CDR3 here is CATSSLTGGNEQFF. The CDR3 DNA reads as TGTGCCACCAGCAGTTTAACAGGGGGGAATGAGCAGTTCTTC.

In this sample, this clonotype turned up many times. CDR3 coding DNA: TGTGCCAGCAGCCTCAGGAAGTCTGGAAACACCATATATTTT. It translates to CASSLRKSGNTIYF. J is TRBJ1-3 and V is TRBV9; D remains ambiguous. V lost 4 bases and J lost 1, with 9 bases in between. The germline V gene encodes CDR1 SGDLS and CDR2 YYNGEE. The CDR3 length is 14 residues.

Notes on this clonotype: An end of the junction differs from the germline gene, which may be a read error. This chain uses TRBV3-1 with TRBJ1-2; the D is unclear. The CDR3 runs 15 residues. Germline-derived CDR1 and CDR2 are LGHDT and YNNKEL (reference sequence). CDR3 amino acids: CASSPRPYGDYSYTF. The CDR3 DNA reads as TGTGCCAGCAGCCCCCGGCCTTATGGCGACTATAGCTACACCTTC.

Turning to this clonotype: Being one base from a much bigger clone, this may be a read error. This chain links TRBV5-1 with TRBJ2-1, with 8 bases identical to TRBD2. The CDR3 has 15 residues. Per germline, CDR1 SGHRS and CDR2 YFSETQ. In DNA form, the CDR3 reads TGCGCCAGCAGCCCCGCGGGGGGCGCTTACAATGACCAGTTCTTC. Its translation: CASSPAGGAYNDQFF.

There are many counts of this clonotype. The chain joins TRBV6-5 to TRBJ2-1, with 7 bases identical to TRBD1. CDR1 and CDR2 (germline): MNHEY, SVGAGI. The CDR3 totals 15 residues. V lost 6 bases and J lost 8; bases outside the gene matches: 13. DNA for the CDR3: TGTGCCAGCAGACCCCGACAGGGTATTTGGCATGAGCAGTTCTTC. As protein: CASRPRQGIWHEQFF.

The gene calls are TRBV7-9 and TRBJ2-2; D uncertain. The CDR3 has 12 residues. Germline CDR1 and CDR2: SEHNR and FQNEAQ (reference sequence). With 1 base removed from V and 6 bases from J, the gap between germline ends came to 3 bases. The CDR3 region is CASSLGPGELFF. The CDR3 bases are TGTGCCAGCAGCTTAGGACCCGGGGAGCTGTTTTTT.

The V call is TRBV12-3 or TRBV12-4, the J call TRBJ2-7; 9 bases align to TRBD1. V lost 6 bases, J lost 3 bases, and 9 bases stayed unmatched. The CDR3 is 15 residues long. CDR3 loop: CASRDSGTGNYEQYF. Here the CDR3 DNA reads TGTGCCAGCAGAGATTCCGGGACAGGGAACTACGAGCAGTACTTC.

This clonotype showed up many times. This sequence joins TRBV14 and TRBJ1-6; D is uncertain. CDR1 is SGHDN, CDR2 FVKESK, per germline. Trimming took 1 base from V and 7 from J, leaving 8 bases between them. This CDR3 has 14 amino acids. The CDR3 protein is CASSQGRENSPLHF. The CDR3 DNA is TGTGCCAGCAGCCAAGGGCGAGAGAATTCACCCCTCCACTTT. Complete variable domain (other parts from reference TRBV14 and TRBJ1-6): EAGVTQFPSHSVIEKGQTVTLRCDPISGHDNLYWYRRVMGKEIKFLLHFVKESKQDESGMPNNRFLAERTGGTYSTLKVQPAELEDSGVYFCASSQGRENSPLHFGNGTRLTVT.

This clonotype appeared a few times. The V gene is TRBV20-1, the J gene TRBJ1-2; 8 bases line up with TRBD1. This CDR3 has 14 residues. The V segment lost 0 bases and the J segment 6 bases; nucleotides outside the gene matches: 6. The germline gives CDR1 DFQATT, CDR2 SNEGSKA (reference sequence). CDR3 loop: CSARDRGPADGYTF. CDR3 nucleotide sequence: TGCAGTGCTAGAGACAGGGGGCCGGCGGATGGCTACACCTTC.

The rearrangement joins TRBV20-1 to TRBJ1-1, with a weak D call TRBD1 (5 bases). The germline CDR1 and CDR2 sequences are DFQATT and SNEGSKA (reference sequence). The CDR3 sequence is 13 residues long. Trimming shortened V by 6 bases and J by 4 bases, and 15 bases separated the two germline ends. For the CDR3, the DNA is TGCAGTGCCCTGGGAGGGGACGGCACTGAAGCTTTCTTT. Translating gives CSALGGDGTEAFF.

The chain couples TRBV5-1 to TRBJ1-4; perhaps TRBD1 as D (5 bases). CDR3 length: 14 amino acids. The ends were cut back, 4 bases at V and 4 bases at J, with 11 bases in the middle. From germline, CDR1 is SGHRS and CDR2 YFSETQ. The CDR3 DNA reads TGCGCCAGCAGCCCCTGGGACCTTAATGAAAAACTGTTTTTT. Protein product: CASSPWDLNEKLFF.

J is TRBJ1-2 and V is TRBV5-6; 9 positions match TRBD1. The CDR3 loop spans 13 amino acids. Trimming took 4 bases from V and 6 from J; bases not matched to a gene: 4. The germline gives CDR1 SGHDT, CDR2 YYEEEE. This chain's CDR3 is CASSRTGAHGYTF. The CDR3 DNA sequence: TGTGCCAGCAGCAGGACAGGGGCCCATGGCTACACCTTC.

This clonotype was detected ten times or more. The CDR3 protein is CASSSGTSGFADTQYF. The DNA for the CDR3 is TGTGCCAGCAGCTCAGGGACTAGCGGGTTTGCAGATACGCAGTATTTT. The rearrangement uses TRBV9 and TRBJ2-3; TRBD2 matches at 12 bases. The length of the CDR3 is 16 residues. CDR1 SGDLS and CDR2 YYNGEE come from the germline V gene. Unmatched junction bases numbered 7, after V lost 4 bases and J lost 4 bases. The whole variable domain, remainder taken from reference TRBV9 and TRBJ2-3, is DSGVTQTPKHLITATGQRVTLRCSPRSGDLSVYWYQQSLDQGLQFLIQYYNGEERAKGNILERFSAQQFPDLHSELNLSSLELGDSALYFCASSSGTSGFADTQYFGPGTRLTVL.

This clonotype occurred a few times. The chain has TRBV10-2 and TRBJ1-2; TRBD1 might be the D (5 bases). This CDR3 spans 16 amino acids. The germline CDR1 and CDR2 sequences are WSHSY and SAAADI. V was pared by 6 bases and J by 1 base, with 18 bases between. Here the CDR3 reads CASRDTSLSINYGYTF. The CDR3 coding sequence is TGCGCCAGCAGGGACACCTCCCTGTCCATTAACTATGGCTACACCTTC.

As regards this clonotype: A read error may explain this, as a much larger clone is one base away. The chain uses TRBV9 and TRBJ2-1; TRBD1 aligns across 9 bases. The CDR3 has 15 amino acids. Germline assignment: CDR1 SGDLS and CDR2 YYNGEE. CDR3 sequence reads: CAGSTRQGVVNEQFF. As DNA, the CDR3 is TGTGCCGGCAGCACCCGACAGGGGGTGGTTAATGAGCAGTTCTTC.

The genes are TRBV2 and TRBJ2-2, with 10 bases fitting TRBD2. The CDR3 extends over 15 amino acids. Trimming at V came to 1 base and at J to 4 bases, leaving 0 bases not matched to a gene. Germline V gene data show CDR1 as SNHLY and CDR2 as FYNNEI. This chain's CDR3 is CASSEVAGGTGELFF. In DNA, the CDR3 is TGTGCCAGCAGTGAAGTAGCGGGGGGCACCGGGGAGCTGTTTTTT.

Only a few counts were recorded for this clonotype. The chain has TRBV20-1 and TRBJ2-7; D unresolved. CDR3 length: 14 residues. V was shortened by 1 base and J by 5 bases, with 15 bases between the two germline ends. Germline CDR1 and CDR2: DFQATT and SNEGSKA (reference sequence). The CDR3 DNA sequence: TGCAGTGCTAGAGTAGGCGGCCAACCCGACGAGCAGTACTTC. It yields the protein CSARVGGQPDEQYF.

The table lists this clonotype with many counts. The V call is TRBV24-1, the J call TRBJ2-3; TRBD1 aligns across 9 bases. Germline V gene sequence: CDR1 KGHDR, CDR2 SFDVKD. The V and J ends lost 3 bases and 4 bases, in that order; junction bases with no gene match: 4. This CDR3 spans 15 amino acids. CDR3 coding DNA: TGTGCCACCAGTGATAGCACAGGGGGCTCAGATACGCAGTATTTT. Its protein is CATSDSTGGSDTQYF.

The chain is built from TRBV24-1 and TRBJ2-3; D is undetermined. The CDR3 runs 12 residues. V was cut by 4 bases and J by 1 base, with 2 bases left in between. CDR1 and CDR2 from the germline V gene are KGHDR and SFDVKD. The DNA for the CDR3 is TGTGCCACCAGTGACGGCACAGATACGCAGTATTTT. It encodes CATSDGTDTQYF.